This section outlines one T cell receptor beta chain sequence together with its context. The antigen remains undetermined. This sample stems from a study of T cell responses to AZD1222 COVID-19 vaccine. V lost 0 bases and J lost 0, with 12 bases in between. The CDR3 totals 15 residues. Germline lookup yields CDR1 GTSNPN and CDR2 SVGIG (reference sequence). Measured with immunoSEQ multiplex PCR; TCRdb has only the in-frame clones, and not every one. The top ten clones hold 2% to 2.5% of a sample with under 130,000 clones, about 85% of them seen once. Study results and limitations: Clonal diversity was possibly underestimated, and the donors were mostly white British, with more females.

Here the sequenced sample was peripheral blood, taken 28 days after the second AZD1222 dose. The receptor comes from an adult who received the AZD1222 COVID-19 vaccine. The chain is built from TRBV30 and TRBJ2-7, with D unclear. The CDR3 loop is CAWSVPGGSSYEQYF. CDR3 in DNA: TGTGCCTGGAGTGTCCCAGGCGGAAGCTCCTACGAGCAGTACTTC.